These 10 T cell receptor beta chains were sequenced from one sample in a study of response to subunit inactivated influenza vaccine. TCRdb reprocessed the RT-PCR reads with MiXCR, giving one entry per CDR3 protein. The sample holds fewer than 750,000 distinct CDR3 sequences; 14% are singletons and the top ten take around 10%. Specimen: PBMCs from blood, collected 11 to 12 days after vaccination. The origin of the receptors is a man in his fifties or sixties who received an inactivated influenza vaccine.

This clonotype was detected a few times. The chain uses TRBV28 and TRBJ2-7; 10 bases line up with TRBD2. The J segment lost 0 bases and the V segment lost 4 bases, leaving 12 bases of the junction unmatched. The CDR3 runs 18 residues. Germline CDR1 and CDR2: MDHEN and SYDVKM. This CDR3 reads CASSSLVLLAGNSYEQYF. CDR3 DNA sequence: TGTGCCAGCAGTTCATTGGTCCTACTAGCGGGGAACTCCTACGAGCAGTACTTC.

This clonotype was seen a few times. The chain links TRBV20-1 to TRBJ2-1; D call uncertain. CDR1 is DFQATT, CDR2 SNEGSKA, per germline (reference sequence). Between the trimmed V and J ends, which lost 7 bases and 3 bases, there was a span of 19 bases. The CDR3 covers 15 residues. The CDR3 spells CSGRTSVGDYNEQFF. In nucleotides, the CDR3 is TGCAGTGGTCGGACCTCGGTGGGTGACTACAATGAGCAGTTCTTC.

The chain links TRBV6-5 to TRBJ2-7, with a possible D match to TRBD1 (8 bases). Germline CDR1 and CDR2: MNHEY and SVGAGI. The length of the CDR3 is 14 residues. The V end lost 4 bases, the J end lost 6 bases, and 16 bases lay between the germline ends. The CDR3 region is CASSFGQGGLEQYF. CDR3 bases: TGTGCCAGCAGTTTTGGACAGGGAGGGCTCGAGCAGTACTTC.

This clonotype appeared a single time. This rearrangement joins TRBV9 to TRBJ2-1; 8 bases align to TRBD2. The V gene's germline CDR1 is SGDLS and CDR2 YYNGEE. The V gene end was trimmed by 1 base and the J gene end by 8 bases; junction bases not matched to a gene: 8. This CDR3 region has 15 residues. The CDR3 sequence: CASSVSGGGGDEQFF. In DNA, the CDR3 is TGTGCCAGCAGCGTATCGGGGGGGGGCGGCGATGAGCAGTTCTTC.

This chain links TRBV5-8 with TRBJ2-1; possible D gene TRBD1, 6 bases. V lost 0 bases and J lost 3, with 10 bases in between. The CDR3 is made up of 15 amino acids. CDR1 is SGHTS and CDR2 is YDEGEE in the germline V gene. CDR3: CASSLGRGFYNEQFF. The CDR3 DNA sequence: TGTGCCAGCAGCTTGGGCAGGGGATTCTACAATGAGCAGTTCTTC.

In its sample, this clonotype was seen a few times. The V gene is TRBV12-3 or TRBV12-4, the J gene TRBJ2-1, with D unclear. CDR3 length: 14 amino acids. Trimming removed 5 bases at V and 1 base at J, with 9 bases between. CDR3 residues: CASSPARSYNEQFF. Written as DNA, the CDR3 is TGTGCCAGCAGTCCCGCACGGTCCTACAATGAGCAGTTCTTC.

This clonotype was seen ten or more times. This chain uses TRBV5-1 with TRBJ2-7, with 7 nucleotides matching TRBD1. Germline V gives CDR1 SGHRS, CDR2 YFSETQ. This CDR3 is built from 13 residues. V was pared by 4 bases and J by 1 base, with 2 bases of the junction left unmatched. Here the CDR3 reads CASSTDRSYEQYF. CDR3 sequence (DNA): TGCGCCAGCAGCACGGACAGGTCCTACGAGCAGTACTTC.

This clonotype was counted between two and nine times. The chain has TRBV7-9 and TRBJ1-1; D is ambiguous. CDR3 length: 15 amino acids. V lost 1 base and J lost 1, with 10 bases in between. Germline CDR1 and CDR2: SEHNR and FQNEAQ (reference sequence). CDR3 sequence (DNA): TGTGCCAGCAGCTTAGATGGAATTGGGAACACTGAAGCTTTCTTT. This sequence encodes CASSLDGIGNTEAFF. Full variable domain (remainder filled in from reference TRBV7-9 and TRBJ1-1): DTGVSQNPRHKITKRGQNVTFRCDPISEHNRLYWYRQTLGQGPEFLTYFQNEAQLEKSRLLSDRFSAERPKGSFSTLEIQRTEQGDSAMYLCASSLDGIGNTEAFFGQGTRLTVV.

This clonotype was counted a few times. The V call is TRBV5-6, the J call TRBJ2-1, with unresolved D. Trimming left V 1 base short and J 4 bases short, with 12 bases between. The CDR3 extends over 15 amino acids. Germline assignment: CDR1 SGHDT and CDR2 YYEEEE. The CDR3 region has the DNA TGTGCCAGCAGCTTGCTTACACCCAAGTACAATGAGCAGTTCTTC. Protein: CASSLLTPKYNEQFF. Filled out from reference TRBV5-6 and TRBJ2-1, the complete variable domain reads DAGVTQSPTHLIKTRGQQVTLRCSPKSGHDTVSWYQQALGQGPQFIFQYYEEEERQRGNFPDRFSGHQFPNYSSELNVNALLLGDSALYLCASSLLTPKYNEQFFGPGTRLTVL.

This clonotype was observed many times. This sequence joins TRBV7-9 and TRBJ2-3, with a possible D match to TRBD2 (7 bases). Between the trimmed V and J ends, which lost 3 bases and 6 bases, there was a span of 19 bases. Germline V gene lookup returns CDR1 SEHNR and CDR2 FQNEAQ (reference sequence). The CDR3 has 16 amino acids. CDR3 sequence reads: CASSFGPGGAYDTQYF. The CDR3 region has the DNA TGTGCCAGCAGCTTTGGCCCTGGGGGGGCCTACGATACGCAGTATTTT.